This entry concerns a single T cell receptor beta chain. The record originates from a study of blood T cell repertoires in COVID-19. Trimming left V 6 bases short and J 6 bases short, with 17 bases between. Germline V gives CDR1 WSHSY, CDR2 SAAADI. The CDR3 length is 14 residues. Assay: immunoSEQ multiplex PCR; the TCRdb copy retains only in-frame clones and omits some. The sample holds some 30,000 clones, 65% to 90% seen once. This receptor was taken from a man between 65 and 79 years old with active COVID-19. Sequencing was performed on peripheral blood. The chain uses TRBV10-2 and TRBJ1-2; D is perhaps TRBD1 (6 bases). The CDR3 nucleotides read TGCGCCAGCAGAATCCCAGGGGAATTGGATGGCTACACCTTC. The encoded protein is CASRIPGELDGYTF.